Listed here are 14 T cell receptor beta chains from one sample, sequenced in a study of T cells after yellow fever vaccination. TCRdb reanalysed the 5' RACE reads using MiXCR and keeps one entry per CDR3 protein. This sample has just under 600,000 distinct CDR3 sequences, with roughly 13% found just once. Material: PBMCs, obtained on the day of the yellow fever booster vaccination. The receptors come from a man under 40 who received the YFV17D yellow fever vaccine.

This clonotype was recorded at least ten times. The J gene is TRBJ1-1, the V gene TRBV5-6; the D is unclear. The CDR3 covers 11 residues. Trimming pared 4 bases from V and 2 bases from J, leaving 3 bases between. Germline loops: CDR1 SGHDT, CDR2 YYEEEE. The CDR3 here is CASSQNTEAFF. CDR3 bases: TGTGCCAGCAGCCAAAACACTGAAGCTTTCTTT.

There are a few counts of this clonotype. V and J are TRBV28 and TRBJ2-7; tentative D call: TRBD1 (5 bases). The CDR3 loop spans 14 amino acids. Germline CDR1 reads MDHEN; CDR2 reads SYDVKM. The ends were cut back, 7 bases at V and 3 bases at J, with 16 bases in the middle. CDR3 residues: CASKRTSSNYEQYF. As DNA, the CDR3 is TGTGCCAGCAAACGGACATCTAGTAACTACGAGCAGTACTTC.

This chain uses TRBV5-1 with TRBJ2-2; no clear D gene. The V end was cut by 6 bases, the J end by 0 bases, with 15 bases between. The CDR3 loop spans 16 amino acids. The germline V gene has CDR1 SGHRS and CDR2 YFSETQ. The CDR3 DNA reads TGCGCCAGCATCTCGATGGGTGGAGCGAACACCGGGGAGCTGTTTTTT. Translation: CASISMGGANTGELFF.

This chain joins TRBV7-9 and TRBJ1-1, with D possibly matching TRBD1 (5 bases). Germline CDR1 SEHNR, CDR2 FQNEAQ (reference sequence). There are 16 residues in the CDR3. The germline V and J ends were trimmed by 3 bases and 4 bases, with 18 bases remaining between them. The CDR3 is CASSFFRVSVGTEAFF. The CDR3 DNA sequence: TGTGCCAGCAGCTTTTTCAGGGTATCAGTTGGCACTGAAGCTTTCTTT.

The chain joins TRBV7-9 to TRBJ2-4; TRBD1 is a possible D gene (6 bases). The CDR3 is 17 amino acids. Trimming pared 2 bases from V and 0 bases from J, leaving 14 bases between. Germline CDR1 is SEHNR and CDR2 is FQNEAQ (reference sequence). The CDR3: CASSLTPTGAAKNIQYF. DNA of the CDR3: TGTGCCAGCAGCTTAACCCCGACAGGAGCAGCCAAAAACATTCAGTACTTC.

Details on this clonotype: A single base separates this from a much larger clone, so it may be a read error. The rearrangement joins TRBV18 to TRBJ2-3; maybe TRBD1 (5 bases). CDR3 size: 14 residues. In germline, CDR1 is KGHSH, CDR2 LQKENI. Trimming removed 0 bases at V and 1 base at J, with 5 bases between. DNA of the CDR3: TGTGCCAGCTCACCACCGACAGGCACAGATACGCAGTATTTT. It is translated as CASSPPTGTDTQYF.

This sequence joins TRBV6-2 or TRBV6-3 and TRBJ1-5; possible D gene TRBD1, 5 bases. In germline, CDR1 is MNHEY, CDR2 SVGEGT. CDR3 length: 15 amino acids. V lost 0 bases, J lost 5 bases, and 11 bases lay in between. The CDR3 is CASSYSPGTDQPQHF. As DNA, the CDR3 is TGTGCCAGCAGTTACTCGCCAGGGACGGATCAGCCCCAGCATTTT.

The rearrangement joins TRBV5-4 to TRBJ2-5, with D perhaps TRBD2 (6 bases). The CDR3 contains 15 residues. V lost 4 bases to trimming and J lost 5 bases, with 18 bases between them. Germline CDR1 and CDR2: SGHNT and YYREEE (reference sequence). The DNA of the CDR3 is TGTGCCAGCAGCCCAGACAAGTGGGGGGTTGAGACCCAGTACTTC. Amino acid sequence: CASSPDKWGVETQYF.

The chain links TRBV6-1 to TRBJ2-7, with TRBD2 identical over 10 bases. Losses at the gene ends were 6 bases for V and 7 bases for J; bases not matched to a gene: 12. This CDR3 has 15 amino acids. Germline V gene sequence: CDR1 MNHNS, CDR2 SASEGT. The CDR3 DNA reads as TGTGCCAGCAGCTTCACCGGGACTAGCGTGAAGGAGCAGTACTTC. This gives the protein CASSFTGTSVKEQYF.

The chain couples TRBV5-1 to TRBJ1-2, with D unclear. V was trimmed by 6 bases and J by 4 bases, leaving 10 bases between them. CDR1 is SGHRS and CDR2 is YFSETQ in the germline V gene. The length of the CDR3 is 12 residues. CDR3: CASIRFPYGYTF. The DNA for the CDR3 is TGCGCCAGCATTAGGTTCCCCTATGGCTACACCTTC.

This clonotype occurred many times. The chain recombines TRBV29-1 with TRBJ2-5, with 11 positions matching TRBD2. V gave up 3 bases and J gave up 0 bases; unmatched junction bases: 6. The CDR3 is 16 amino acids. Germline loops: CDR1 SQVTM, CDR2 ANQGSEA. The CDR3 protein is CSVDRASGRYQETQYF. CDR3 DNA: TGCAGCGTTGATAGGGCTAGCGGGAGGTACCAAGAGACCCAGTACTTC. The full variable domain, in which reference TRBV29-1 and TRBJ2-5 provide the parts outside the CDR3, is SAVISQKPSRDICQRGTSLTIQCQVDSQVTMMFWYRQQPGQSLTLIATANQGSEATYESGFVIDKFPISRPNLTFSTLTVSNMSPEDSSIYLCSVDRASGRYQETQYFGPGTRLLVL.

This chain links TRBV18 with TRBJ2-2; possibly TRBD1 for D (6 bases). The ends were cut back, 6 bases at V and 0 bases at J, with 17 bases in the middle. The CDR3 has 17 amino acids. Germline V gene sequence: CDR1 KGHSH, CDR2 LQKENI. The CDR3 is CASSQTAGTPNTGELFF. CDR3 coding DNA: TGTGCCAGCTCCCAGACAGCCGGGACACCGAACACCGGGGAGCTGTTTTTT.

This clonotype has more than one count but fewer than ten. This rearrangement joins TRBV12-5 to TRBJ2-5; 7 positions match TRBD1. V was clipped by 5 bases and J by 1 base; unmatched bases: 7. This CDR3 has 15 amino acids. The germline V gene encodes CDR1 LGHNT and CDR2 FRNRAP. The CDR3, as DNA: TGTGCTAGTGGTCTATCACAGGGGTCCCAAGAGACCCAGTACTTC. Protein product: CASGLSQGSQETQYF.

This clonotype was detected only a few times. This chain connects TRBV3-1 to TRBJ2-1; TRBD2 matches at 8 bases. The germline CDR1 and CDR2 sequences are LGHDT and YNNKEL (reference sequence). The J segment lost 9 bases and the V segment lost 1 base, leaving 11 bases of the junction unmatched. The CDR3 has 16 amino acids. The CDR3 DNA sequence: TGTGCCAGCAGCCAAGTTTTTGCGGGAGGACATGGTGAGCAGTTCTTC. Its translation is CASSQVFAGGHGEQFF.